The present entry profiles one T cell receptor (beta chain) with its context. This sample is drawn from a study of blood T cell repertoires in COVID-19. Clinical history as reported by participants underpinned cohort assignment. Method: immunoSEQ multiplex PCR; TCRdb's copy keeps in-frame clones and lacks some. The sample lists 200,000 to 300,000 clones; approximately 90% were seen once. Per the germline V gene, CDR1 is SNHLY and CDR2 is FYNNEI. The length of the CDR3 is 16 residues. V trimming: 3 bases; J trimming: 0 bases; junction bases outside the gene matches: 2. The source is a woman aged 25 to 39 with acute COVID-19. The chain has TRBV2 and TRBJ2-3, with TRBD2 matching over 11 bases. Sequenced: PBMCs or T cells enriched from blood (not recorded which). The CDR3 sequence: CASSETSGASTDTQYF. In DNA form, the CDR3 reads TGTGCCAGCAGTGAGACTAGCGGGGCTAGCACAGATACGCAGTATTTT. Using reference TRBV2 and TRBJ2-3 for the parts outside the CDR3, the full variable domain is EPEVTQTPSHQVTQMGQEVILRCVPISNHLYFYWYRQILGQKVEFLVSFYNNEISEKSEIFDDQFSVERPDGSNFTLKIRSTKLEDSAMYFCASSETSGASTDTQYFGPGTRLTVL.